This TCR beta chain was sequenced during a study of cytomegalovirus exposure and HLA in healthy donors. Notes on this clone: Antigen unknown.

General study points: Reportedly, cytomegalovirus status was diagnosed with high sensitivity and specificity. Under in vitro conditions, a few CMV-associated chains were confirmed as specific for CMV antigens. That first-cohort TCR clusters tended to co-occur in the approximately 110 validation repertoires was found in a later analysis.

Assay used: immunoSEQ multiplex PCR; TCRdb lists only in-frame clones, some missing. Of 300,000 or so clones listed, 88% are singletons. This CDR3 comprises 16 residues. Germline CDR1 SGHRS, CDR2 YFSETQ. Trimming took off 3 bases at V and 0 bases at J, with 13 bases between the two ends. This chain joins TRBV5-1 and TRBJ2-1, with D tentatively TRBD2 (6 bases). Input material: PBMCs. This clonotype was sampled from a man aged 25 to 40 in good health and CMV-seronegative. The CDR3 reads CASSSRGFNSYNEQFF. CDR3 DNA: TGCGCCAGCAGCTCCCGGGGGTTCAACTCCTACAATGAGCAGTTCTTC.